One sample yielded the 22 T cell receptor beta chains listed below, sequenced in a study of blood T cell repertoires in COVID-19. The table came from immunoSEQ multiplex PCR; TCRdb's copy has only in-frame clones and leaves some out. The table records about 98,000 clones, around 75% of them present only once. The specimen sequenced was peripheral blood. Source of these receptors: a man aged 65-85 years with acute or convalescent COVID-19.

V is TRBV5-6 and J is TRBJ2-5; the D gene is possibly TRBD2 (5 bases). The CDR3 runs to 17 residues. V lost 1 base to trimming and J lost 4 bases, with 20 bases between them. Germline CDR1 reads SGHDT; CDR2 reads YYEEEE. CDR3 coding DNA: TGTGCCAGCAGCTTGTTCCGGAGACTACTAGGGAGAGAGACCCAGTACTTC. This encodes CASSLFRRLLGRETQYF.

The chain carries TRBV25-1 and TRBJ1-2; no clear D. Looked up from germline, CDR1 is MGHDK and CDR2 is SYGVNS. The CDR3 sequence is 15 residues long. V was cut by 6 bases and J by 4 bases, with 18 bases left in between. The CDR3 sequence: CASSPPEAVAYGYTF. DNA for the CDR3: TGTGCCAGCAGCCCTCCAGAGGCAGTCGCCTATGGCTACACCTTC.

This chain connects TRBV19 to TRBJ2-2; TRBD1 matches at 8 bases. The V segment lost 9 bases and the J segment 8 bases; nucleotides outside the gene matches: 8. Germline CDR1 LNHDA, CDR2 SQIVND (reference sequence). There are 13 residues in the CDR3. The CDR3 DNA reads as TGTGCCAGGGACAGGGTGGGATTGGGGGAGCTGTTTTTT. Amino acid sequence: CARDRVGLGELFF.

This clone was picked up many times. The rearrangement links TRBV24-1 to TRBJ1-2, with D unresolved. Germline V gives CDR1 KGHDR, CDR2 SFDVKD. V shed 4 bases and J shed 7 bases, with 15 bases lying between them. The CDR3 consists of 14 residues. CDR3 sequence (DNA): TGTGCCACCAGTGACCCGACCCAGGCTGGTGGCTACACCTTC. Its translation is CATSDPTQAGGYTF.

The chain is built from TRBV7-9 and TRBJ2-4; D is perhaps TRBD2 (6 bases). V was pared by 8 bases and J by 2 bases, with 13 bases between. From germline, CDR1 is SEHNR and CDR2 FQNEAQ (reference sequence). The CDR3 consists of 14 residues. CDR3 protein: CASSPRESKNIQYF. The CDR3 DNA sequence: TGTGCCAGCTCCCCCCGGGAGTCCAAAAACATTCAGTACTTC.

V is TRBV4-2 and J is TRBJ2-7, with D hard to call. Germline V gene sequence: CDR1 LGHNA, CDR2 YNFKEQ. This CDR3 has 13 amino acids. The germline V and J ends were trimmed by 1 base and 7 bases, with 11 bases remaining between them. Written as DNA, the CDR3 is TGTGCCAGCAGCCAAGGTCAGGCCGCTGAGCAGTACTTC. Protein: CASSQGQAAEQYF.

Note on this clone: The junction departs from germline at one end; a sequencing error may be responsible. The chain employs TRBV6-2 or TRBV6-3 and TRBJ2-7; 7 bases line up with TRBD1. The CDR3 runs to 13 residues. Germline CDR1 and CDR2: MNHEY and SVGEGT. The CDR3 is CASSFPDRDPPDF. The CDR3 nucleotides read TGTGCCAGCAGTTTCCCAGACAGGGACCCTCCGGACTTC.

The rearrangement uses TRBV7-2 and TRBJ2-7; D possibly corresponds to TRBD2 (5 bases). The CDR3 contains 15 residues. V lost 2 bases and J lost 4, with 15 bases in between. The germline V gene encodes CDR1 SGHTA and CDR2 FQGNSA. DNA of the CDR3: TGTGCCAGCAGCTTATCTAAACTAGTCTCGTACGAGCAGTACTTC. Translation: CASSLSKLVSYEQYF.

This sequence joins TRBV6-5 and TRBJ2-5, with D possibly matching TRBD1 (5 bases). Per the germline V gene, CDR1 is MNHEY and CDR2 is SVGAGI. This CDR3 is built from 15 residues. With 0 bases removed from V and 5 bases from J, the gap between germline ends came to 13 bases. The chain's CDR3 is CASSYSTAQWETQYF. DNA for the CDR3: TGTGCCAGCAGTTACTCGACAGCTCAGTGGGAGACCCAGTACTTC.

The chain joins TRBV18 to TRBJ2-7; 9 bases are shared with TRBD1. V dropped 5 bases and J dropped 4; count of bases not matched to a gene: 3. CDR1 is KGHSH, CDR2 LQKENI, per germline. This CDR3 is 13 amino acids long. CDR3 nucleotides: TGTGCCAGCTCAACAGGGGGCGCGTACGAGCAGTACTTC. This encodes CASSTGGAYEQYF.

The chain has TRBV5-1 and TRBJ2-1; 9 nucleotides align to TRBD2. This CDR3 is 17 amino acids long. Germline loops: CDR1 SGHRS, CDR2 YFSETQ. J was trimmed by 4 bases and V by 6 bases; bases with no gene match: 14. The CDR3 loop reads CASTLGLADDLYNEQFF. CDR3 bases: TGCGCCAGCACCCTGGGACTAGCTGACGACCTTTACAATGAGCAGTTCTTC.

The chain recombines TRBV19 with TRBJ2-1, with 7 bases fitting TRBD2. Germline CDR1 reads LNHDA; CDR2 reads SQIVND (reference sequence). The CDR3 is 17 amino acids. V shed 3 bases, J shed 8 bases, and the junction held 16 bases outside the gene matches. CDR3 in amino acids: CASSIPIRAGVRDEQFF. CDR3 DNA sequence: TGTGCCAGTAGTATCCCCATCCGGGCGGGAGTCAGAGATGAGCAGTTCTTC.

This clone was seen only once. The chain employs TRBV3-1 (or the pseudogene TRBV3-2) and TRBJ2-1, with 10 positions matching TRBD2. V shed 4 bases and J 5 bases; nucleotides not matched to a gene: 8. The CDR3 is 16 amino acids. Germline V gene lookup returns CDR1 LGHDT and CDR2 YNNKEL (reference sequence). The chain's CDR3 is CASSRLAGVSNNEQFF. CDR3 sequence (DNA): TGTGCCAGCAGCCGGCTAGCGGGAGTCTCAAACAATGAGCAGTTCTTC.

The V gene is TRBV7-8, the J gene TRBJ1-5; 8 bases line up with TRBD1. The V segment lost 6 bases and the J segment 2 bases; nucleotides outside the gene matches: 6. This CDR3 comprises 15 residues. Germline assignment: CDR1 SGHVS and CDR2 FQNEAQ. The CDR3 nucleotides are TGTGCCAGCAGTGAGACAGGGGAGGGCAATCAGCCCCAGCATTTT. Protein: CASSETGEGNQPQHF.

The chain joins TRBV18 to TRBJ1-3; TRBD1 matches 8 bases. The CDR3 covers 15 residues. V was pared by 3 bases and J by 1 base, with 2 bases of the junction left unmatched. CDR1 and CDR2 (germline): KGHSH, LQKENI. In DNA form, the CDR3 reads TGTGCCAGCTCACCCGACAGGGGTTCTGGAAACACCATATATTTT. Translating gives CASSPDRGSGNTIYF.

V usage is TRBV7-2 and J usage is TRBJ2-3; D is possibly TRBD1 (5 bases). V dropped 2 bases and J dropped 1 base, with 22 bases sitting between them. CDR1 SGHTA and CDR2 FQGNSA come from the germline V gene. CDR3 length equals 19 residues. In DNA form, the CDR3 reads TGTGCCAGCAGCTTAAAGACGCAGGGTAGCACAGAGGGCACAGATACGCAGTATTTT. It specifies CASSLKTQGSTEGTDTQYF.

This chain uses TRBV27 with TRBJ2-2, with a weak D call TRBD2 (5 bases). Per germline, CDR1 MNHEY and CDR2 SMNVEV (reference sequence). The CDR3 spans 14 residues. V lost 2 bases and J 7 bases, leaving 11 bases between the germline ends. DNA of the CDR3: TGTGCCAGCAGTTTACGGGCAGAGGGCGGGGAGCTGTTTTTT. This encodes CASSLRAEGGELFF.

CDR3 residues: CASSFGQGKYGYTF. CDR3 DNA sequence: TGCGCCAGCAGCTTTGGGCAGGGTAAATATGGCTACACCTTC. The rearrangement joins TRBV5-1 to TRBJ1-2; the D gene is possibly TRBD1 (5 bases). In germline, CDR1 is SGHRS, CDR2 YFSETQ. Between the trimmed V and J ends, which lost 2 bases and 5 bases, there was a span of 13 bases. This CDR3 has 14 amino acids.

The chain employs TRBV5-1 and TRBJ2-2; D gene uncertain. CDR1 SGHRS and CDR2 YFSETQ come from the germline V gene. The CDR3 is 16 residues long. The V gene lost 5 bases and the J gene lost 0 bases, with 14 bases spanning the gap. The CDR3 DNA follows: TGCGCCAGCAGTCCTTTACAGAGATCGAACACCGGGGAGCTGTTTTTT. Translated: CASSPLQRSNTGELFF.

The CDR3 DNA is TGTGCCAGCTCACCCGTGGGGGGACTTGCCCCTCCAGATGAGCAGTTCTTC. Protein: CASSPVGGLAPPDEQFF. The chain employs TRBV18 and TRBJ2-1; TRBD2 is a possible D gene (6 bases). CDR3 length equals 17 residues. The germline V gene has CDR1 KGHSH and CDR2 LQKENI. The V gene lost 3 bases and the J gene lost 8 bases, with 23 bases spanning the gap.

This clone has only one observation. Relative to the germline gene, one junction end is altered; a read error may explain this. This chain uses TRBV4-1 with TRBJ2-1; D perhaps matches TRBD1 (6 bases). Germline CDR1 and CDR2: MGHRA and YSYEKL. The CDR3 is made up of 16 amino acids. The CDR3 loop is CASSLYRDTGDKEQFF. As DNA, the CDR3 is TGCGCCAGCAGCCTTTACCGGGACACCGGCGACAAAGAGCAGTTCTTC.

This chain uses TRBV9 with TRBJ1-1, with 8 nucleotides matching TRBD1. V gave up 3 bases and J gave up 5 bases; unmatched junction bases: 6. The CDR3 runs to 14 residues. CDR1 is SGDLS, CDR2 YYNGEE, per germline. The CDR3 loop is CASSGGQERTEAFF. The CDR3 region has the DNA TGTGCCAGCAGCGGGGGACAGGAGAGGACTGAAGCTTTCTTT.